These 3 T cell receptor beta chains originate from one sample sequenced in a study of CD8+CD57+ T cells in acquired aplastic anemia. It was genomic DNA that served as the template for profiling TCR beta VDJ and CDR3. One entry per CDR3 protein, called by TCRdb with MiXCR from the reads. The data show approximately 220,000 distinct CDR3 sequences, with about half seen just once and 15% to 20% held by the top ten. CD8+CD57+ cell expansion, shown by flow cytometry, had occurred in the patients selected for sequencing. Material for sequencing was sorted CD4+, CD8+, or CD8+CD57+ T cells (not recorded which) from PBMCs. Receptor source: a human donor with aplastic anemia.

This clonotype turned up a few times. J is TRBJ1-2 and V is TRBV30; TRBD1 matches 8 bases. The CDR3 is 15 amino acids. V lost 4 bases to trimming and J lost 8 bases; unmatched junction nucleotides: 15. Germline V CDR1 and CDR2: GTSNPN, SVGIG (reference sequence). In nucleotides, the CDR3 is TGTGCCTGGACAGGGGGCACCGGGGCTAGATCCGGCTACACCTTC. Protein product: CAWTGGTGARSGYTF.

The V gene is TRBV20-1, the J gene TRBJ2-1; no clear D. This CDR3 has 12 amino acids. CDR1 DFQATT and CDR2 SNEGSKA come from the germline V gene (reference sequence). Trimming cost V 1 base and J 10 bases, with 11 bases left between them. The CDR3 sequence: CSARGYIEEQFF. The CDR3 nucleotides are TGCAGTGCTAGAGGATACATTGAGGAGCAGTTCTTC.

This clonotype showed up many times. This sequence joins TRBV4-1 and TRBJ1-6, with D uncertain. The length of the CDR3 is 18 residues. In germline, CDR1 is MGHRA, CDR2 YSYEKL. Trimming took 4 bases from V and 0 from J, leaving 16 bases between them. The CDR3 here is CASSLNGLGSSYNSPLHF. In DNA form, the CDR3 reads TGCGCCAGCAGCCTTAACGGGCTAGGCAGCTCCTATAATTCACCCCTCCACTTT.